The 8 T cell receptor beta chains listed next were all sequenced from one sample in a study of neurological immune-mediated disorders. TCRdb reprocessed the 5' RACE reads via MiXCR and lists one record per CDR3 protein. The sample has 25,000 to 30,000 distinct CDR3 sequences; less than 8.5% are singletons. The specimen sequenced was PBMCs. The receptors shown here come from a woman between 45 and 60 years old in good health.

The gene calls are TRBV20-1 and TRBJ1-5; 8 bases match TRBD1. V shed 4 bases and J 7 bases; nucleotides not matched to a gene: 6. The CDR3 loop spans 13 amino acids. Germline V gene lookup returns CDR1 DFQATT and CDR2 SNEGSKA (reference sequence). CDR3 region: CSAILGQGQPQHF. The CDR3 DNA is TGCAGTGCTATTCTCGGACAGGGACAGCCCCAGCATTTT.

This clonotype was detected ten times or more. The V gene is TRBV9, the J gene TRBJ1-1, with D hard to call. The V end lost 0 bases, the J end lost 3 bases, and 12 bases lay between the germline ends. Germline CDR1 is SGDLS and CDR2 is YYNGEE. The CDR3 has 15 residues. The CDR3 DNA is TGTGCCAGCAGCGTAGGACTGGGTGGGTACACTGAAGCTTTCTTT. As protein: CASSVGLGGYTEAFF.

The V gene is TRBV18, the J gene TRBJ1-1, with D maybe TRBD1 (5 bases). CDR3 length: 14 residues. Trimming cost V 3 bases and J 3 bases, with 11 bases left between them. Looked up from germline, CDR1 is KGHSH and CDR2 is LQKENI. For the CDR3, the DNA is TGTGCCAGCTCACCTCCTACGGGGGACACTGAAGCTTTCTTT. The encoded protein is CASSPPTGDTEAFF.

This clonotype has at least ten counts. V gene TRBV15 combines with J gene TRBJ2-5; D possibly corresponds to TRBD2 (5 bases). V dropped 4 bases and J dropped 6 bases, with 9 bases sitting between them. The CDR3 is 12 amino acids. The germline gives CDR1 LNHNV, CDR2 YYDKDF (reference sequence). The CDR3 nucleotides read TGTGCCACCAGCAAACCGGGGAAGACCCAGTACTTC. Residues: CATSKPGKTQYF.

This clonotype appeared many times. V usage is TRBV4-1 and J usage is TRBJ1-1; 7 positions match TRBD1. Looked up from germline, CDR1 is MGHRA and CDR2 is YSYEKL. This CDR3 has 13 amino acids. V was clipped by 8 bases and J by 7 bases; unmatched bases: 10. CDR3 in amino acids: CASRASGQVEAFF. Here the CDR3 DNA reads TGCGCCAGCCGCGCCTCTGGACAGGTTGAAGCTTTCTTT.

This clonotype came up many times. The gene calls are TRBV6-5 and TRBJ2-1; D remains ambiguous. CDR3 size: 15 residues. Germline-derived CDR1 and CDR2 are MNHEY and SVGAGI. The V gene lost 6 bases and the J gene lost 0 bases, with 12 bases spanning the gap. The CDR3 DNA sequence: TGTGCCAGCAGCAGCGACGAGTCCTCCTACAATGAGCAGTTCTTC. Its protein product is CASSSDESSYNEQFF.

The table lists this clonotype with many counts. V is TRBV29-1 and J is TRBJ1-1; possible D gene TRBD1, 6 bases. The V gene lost 6 bases and the J gene lost 1 base, with 15 bases spanning the gap. CDR1 and CDR2 from the germline V gene are SQVTM and ANQGSEA. The CDR3 is 14 residues long. CDR3 region: CSVDGQRENTEAFF. The CDR3 nucleotides read TGCAGCGTAGACGGACAGCGGGAGAACACTGAAGCTTTCTTT.

This clonotype was observed many times. V is TRBV5-6 and J is TRBJ2-3; 9 bases are shared with TRBD2. The CDR3 loop spans 16 amino acids. V shed 1 base and J 4 bases; nucleotides not matched to a gene: 7. Germline loops: CDR1 SGHDT, CDR2 YYEEEE. CDR3 sequence: CASSLPSGGRPDTQYF. The CDR3 DNA reads TGTGCCAGCAGCTTGCCCAGCGGGGGGCGCCCAGATACGCAGTATTTT.